Following are 19 T cell receptor beta chains from one sample sequenced in a study of Graves' ophthalmopathy and Graves' hyperthyroidism. The sequenced template was RNA, covering the TCR beta CDR3 region. First-round RT-PCR used HTBI primers; second-round multiplex PCR followed. TCRdb used MiXCR to reprocess the multiplex PCR reads, holding one entry per CDR3 protein. The data show a few hundred thousand distinct CDR3 sequences, 15% to 20% seen once. The source material was peripheral blood. These receptors were collected from an adult man with Graves' ophthalmopathy.

This clonotype was recorded many times. The chain uses TRBV20-1 and TRBJ2-2; D gene unclear. The CDR3 totals 14 residues. Trimming cost V 3 bases and J 1 base, with 9 bases left between them. Germline V gene lookup returns CDR1 DFQATT and CDR2 SNEGSKA (reference sequence). The CDR3 sequence: CSASALVNTGELFF. DNA for the CDR3: TGCAGTGCTAGTGCGCTAGTGAACACCGGGGAGCTGTTTTTT.

Notes on this clonotype: Sequence at one end of the junction differs from germline and may be a read error. This chain uses TRBV6-4 with TRBJ1-1; D is unresolved. This CDR3 region has 13 residues. Germline V gene sequence: CDR1 MRHNA, CDR2 SNTAGT. The CDR3 loop is CASSDGLAGGCFF. The CDR3 DNA follows: TGTGCCAGCAGCGACGGACTAGCGGGAGGTTGTTTCTTC.

This clonotype was seen repeatedly, ten times or more. This chain connects TRBV2 to TRBJ2-2, with TRBD2 matching over 14 bases. The trim removed 4 bases at V and 7 bases at J, leaving 2 bases unmatched. Germline CDR1 SNHLY, CDR2 FYNNEI. This CDR3 is 15 amino acids long. The CDR3 nucleotides read TGTGCCAGCAGTGGACTAGCGGGGGGGGTCGGGGAGCTGTTTTTT. Its translation: CASSGLAGGVGELFF. Full variable domain (missing parts from reference TRBV2 and TRBJ2-2): EPEVTQTPSHQVTQMGQEVILRCVPISNHLYFYWYRQILGQKVEFLVSFYNNEISEKSEIFDDQFSVERPDGSNFTLKIRSTKLEDSAMYFCASSGLAGGVGELFFGEGSRLTVL.

Regarding this clonotype: One base away lies a much larger clone, so this may be a sequencing read error. The V and J genes are TRBV30 and TRBJ2-2; D possibly uses TRBD1 or TRBD2 (5 bases each). Germline V CDR1 and CDR2: GTSNPN, SVGIG (reference sequence). This CDR3 is 13 amino acids long. The CDR3 spells CAWEGLFTWELFF. Written as DNA, the CDR3 is TGTGCCTGGGAGGGGCTTTTCACCTGGGAGCTGTTTTTT.

Many counts were recorded for this clonotype. The J gene is TRBJ2-5, the V gene TRBV6-2 or TRBV6-3, with a possible D match to TRBD1 (6 bases). Looked up from germline, CDR1 is MNHEY and CDR2 is SVGEGT. This CDR3 has 12 residues. Trimming removed 10 bases from V and 1 base from J, with 10 bases in between. CDR3: CATGTTQETQYF. The CDR3 nucleotides are TGTGCCACCGGGACAACCCAAGAGACCCAGTACTTC.

In its sample, this clonotype was seen a few times. This rearrangement joins TRBV20-1 to TRBJ2-5; 9 positions agree with TRBD2. The germline CDR1 and CDR2 sequences are DFQATT and SNEGSKA (reference sequence). The CDR3 is 15 amino acids. The V gene end was trimmed by 4 bases and the J gene end by 2 bases; junction bases not matched to a gene: 8. The CDR3 spells CSAILSGSQQETQYF. For the CDR3, the DNA is TGCAGTGCTATCCTTAGCGGGAGCCAACAAGAGACCCAGTACTTC.

Many counts were recorded for this clonotype. The rearrangement uses TRBV19 and TRBJ1-5; D remains ambiguous. The CDR3 contains 14 residues. Germline V gene data show CDR1 as LNHDA and CDR2 as SQIVND (reference sequence). V lost 5 bases and J 3 bases, leaving 11 bases between the germline ends. The CDR3 here is CASSAGLSNQPQHF. The CDR3 DNA is TGTGCCAGTAGTGCCGGGCTTTCCAATCAGCCCCAGCATTTT. Full variable domain (remainder filled in from reference TRBV19 and TRBJ1-5): DGGITQSPKYLFRKEGQNVTLSCEQNLNHDAMYWYRQDPGQGLRLIYYSQIVNDFQKGDIAEGYSVSREKKESFPLTVTSAQKNPTAFYLCASSAGLSNQPQHFGDGTRLSIL.

This clonotype came up many times. The J gene is TRBJ1-6, the V gene TRBV12-3 or TRBV12-4; no clear D. V gave up 7 bases and J gave up 4 bases, with 11 bases separating them. There are 14 residues in the CDR3. The CDR3 region is CASTLGRYNSPLHF. The CDR3 bases are TGTGCCAGCACCCTTGGACGGTATAATTCACCCCTCCACTTT.

The sample holds many counts of this clonotype. V usage is TRBV6-1 and J usage is TRBJ2-1; 12 bases line up with TRBD2. CDR1 and CDR2 from the germline V gene are MNHNS and SASEGT. With 11 bases clipped from V and 8 bases from J, the junction kept 13 bases outside the gene matches. CDR3 length equals 15 residues. The DNA of the CDR3 is TGTGCCGGCCCGACTAGCGGGAGTTTCGGCGATGAGCAGTTCTTC. It encodes CAGPTSGSFGDEQFF.

The chain employs TRBV6-1 and TRBJ1-2; no firm D call. This CDR3 region has 11 residues. CDR1 is MNHNS and CDR2 is SASEGT in the germline V gene. Trimming shortened V by 9 bases and J by 4 bases, and 9 bases separated the two germline ends. The CDR3 reads CARCRIYGYTF. DNA for the CDR3: TGTGCCAGATGCAGGATCTATGGCTACACCTTC.

This clonotype has ten or more counts. This chain links TRBV20-1 with TRBJ1-6; D remains ambiguous. The V gene lost 6 bases and the J gene lost 6 bases, with 18 bases spanning the gap. CDR3 length: 15 amino acids. Germline V CDR1 and CDR2: DFQATT, SNEGSKA (reference sequence). The CDR3 protein is CSAPTWDVLNSPLHF. The CDR3 coding sequence is TGCAGTGCCCCAACGTGGGATGTACTTAATTCACCCCTCCACTTT.

There are many counts of this clonotype. The junction does not match germline at one end; this may be a read error. As DNA, the CDR3 is TGTGCCAGCCGACTAGCGGGAGAACACGAGCAGCACTTC. Its translation is CASRLAGEHEQHF. The chain combines TRBV19 with TRBJ2-7, with 12 nucleotides matching TRBD2. CDR1 is LNHDA and CDR2 is SQIVND in the germline V gene (reference sequence). The CDR3 consists of 13 residues.

The gene calls are TRBV27 and TRBJ2-7; D gene uncertain. Germline V CDR1 and CDR2: MNHEY, SMNVEV (reference sequence). V was cut by 5 bases and J by 6 bases, with 17 bases left in between. The CDR3 runs to 14 residues. The CDR3 loop reads CASSAHPTLSEQYF. The CDR3 DNA is TGTGCCAGCAGTGCCCACCCTACTCTTTCCGAGCAGTACTTC.

This clonotype appeared many times. This sequence joins TRBV4-1 and TRBJ1-5; 8 nucleotides line up with TRBD1. Germline V gene lookup returns CDR1 MGHRA and CDR2 YSYEKL. V lost 4 bases, J lost 4 bases, and 3 bases stayed unmatched. The length of the CDR3 is 14 residues. The CDR3 loop is CASSRQGRNQPQHF. The CDR3 coding sequence is TGCGCCAGCAGCCGACAGGGGAGGAATCAGCCCCAGCATTTT.

The chain joins TRBV11-1 to TRBJ2-2; D is perhaps TRBD1 (6 bases). Germline V gene data show CDR1 as SGHAT and CDR2 as FQDESV (reference sequence). The CDR3 is 17 amino acids. The V end was cut by 2 bases, the J end by 7 bases, with 20 bases between. CDR3 DNA: TGTGCCAGCAGCTTACAGGGAATGGGGGCAAACCGCGGGGAGCTGTTTTTT. Translation gives CASSLQGMGANRGELFF.

This clonotype was picked up many times. The gene calls are TRBV5-1 and TRBJ2-7; 9 bases align to TRBD2. The CDR3 is made up of 16 amino acids. The V and J ends lost 4 bases and 3 bases, in that order; junction bases with no gene match: 11. Germline V gene lookup returns CDR1 SGHRS and CDR2 YFSETQ. CDR3 sequence: CASSPFGGGRVYEQYF. CDR3 sequence (DNA): TGCGCCAGCAGCCCCTTCGGGGGCGGGAGGGTCTACGAGCAGTACTTC. Based on the CDR3 plus reference TRBV5-1 and TRBJ2-7, the full variable domain is KAGVTQTPRYLIKTRGQQVTLSCSPISGHRSVSWYQQTPGQGLQFLFEYFSETQRNKGNFPGRFSGRQFSNSRSEMNVSTLELGDSALYLCASSPFGGGRVYEQYFGPGTRLTVT.

This clonotype has at least ten counts. The V call is TRBV12-3 or TRBV12-4, the J call TRBJ1-1, with a possible D match to TRBD1 (5 bases). The V gene lost 5 bases and the J gene lost 4 bases, with 14 bases spanning the gap. CDR3 length equals 14 residues. The DNA for the CDR3 is TGTGCCAGCAGTATAGGGCAAGGGGCCACTGAAGCTTTCTTT. Residues: CASSIGQGATEAFF.

V usage is TRBV12-3 or TRBV12-4 and J usage is TRBJ2-7; D not certain. This CDR3 is built from 13 residues. Trimming shortened V by 6 bases and J by 6 bases, and 15 bases separated the two germline ends. The CDR3 coding sequence is TGTGCCAGCAGCTACTCCGAGCGCGTCGAGCAGTACTTC. This encodes CASSYSERVEQYF.

V gene TRBV7-2 combines with J gene TRBJ1-1; no reliable D call. V was pared by 0 bases and J by 0 bases, with 5 bases between. CDR3 length: 14 residues. Germline V gene data show CDR1 as SGHTA and CDR2 as FQGNSA. CDR3 in DNA: TGTGCCAGCAGCTTAGCCCAGTTGAACACTGAAGCTTTCTTT. Protein sequence: CASSLAQLNTEAFF.